The 32 T cell receptor beta chains in this list originate from one sample, sequenced in a study of human T cells and chemical hapten exposure. Unique molecular identifiers were attached to individual cDNA molecules during library preparation. TCRdb re-called the reads through MiXCR, storing one row per CDR3 protein. The sample holds more than 100,000 distinct CDR3 sequences; over 7% are singletons and the top ten take just over 1.4%. Whole blood that had not been fractionated was the source of extracted total RNA. Sequenced: whole blood. These receptors all stem from a human donor in good health. Some clones in this sample may be carry-over from other donors' samples.

The V and J genes are TRBV7-2 and TRBJ2-3; TRBD2 agrees at 15 bases. The CDR3 consists of 19 residues. V shed 0 bases and J 1 base; nucleotides not matched to a gene: 5. Germline assignment: CDR1 SGHTA and CDR2 FQGNSA. The CDR3 here is CASSLAGTSGGRGTDTQYF. The DNA for the CDR3 is TGTGCCAGCAGCTTAGCAGGGACTAGCGGGGGGCGTGGCACAGATACGCAGTATTTT. The full variable domain, completed using reference TRBV7-2 and TRBJ2-3, is GAGVSQSPSNKVTEKGKDVELRCDPISGHTALYWYRQSLGQGLEFLIYFQGNSAPDKSGLPSDRFSAERTGGSVSTLTIQRTQQEDSAVYLCASSLAGTSGGRGTDTQYFGPGTRLTVL.

The chain combines TRBV5-1 with TRBJ2-7; D ambiguous. The germline V and J ends were trimmed by 1 base and 4 bases, with 6 bases remaining between them. The CDR3 has 12 amino acids. Germline V gene lookup returns CDR1 SGHRS and CDR2 YFSETQ. The CDR3 is CASSLSQYEQYF. DNA of the CDR3: TGCGCCAGCAGCTTGAGTCAGTACGAGCAGTACTTC.

V usage is TRBV7-8 and J usage is TRBJ2-2, with 12 bases aligning to TRBD2. CDR1 SGHVS and CDR2 FQNEAQ come from the germline V gene. The CDR3 covers 17 residues. The V gene end was trimmed by 1 base and the J gene end by 5 bases; junction bases not matched to a gene: 5. Written as DNA, the CDR3 is TGTGCCAGCAGCTTAGAGACTAGCGGGAGTGGAACCGGGGAGCTGTTTTTT. Translating it yields CASSLETSGSGTGELFF.

As concerns this clonotype: Given a much more abundant clone one base away, this may be a read error. The V and J genes are TRBV29-1 and TRBJ2-7; tentative D call: TRBD2 (6 bases). Germline CDR1 reads SQVTM; CDR2 reads ANQGSEA. The CDR3 consists of 13 residues. V was cut by 3 bases and J by 7 bases, with 16 bases left in between. CDR3: CSVDVQSSGEQYF. The DNA of the CDR3 is TGCAGCGTTGATGTACAGTCCAGCGGGGAGCAGTACTTC.

This clonotype was recorded many times. The CDR3 loop reads CASTMDRGNEKLFF. As DNA, the CDR3 is TGTGCCAGCACGATGGACAGGGGTAATGAAAAACTGTTTTTT. The V call is TRBV7-9, the J call TRBJ1-4; 9 nucleotides line up with TRBD1. The germline V gene encodes CDR1 SEHNR and CDR2 FQNEAQ (reference sequence). CDR3 size: 14 residues. V was clipped by 7 bases and J by 4 bases; unmatched bases: 4.

This clonotype was detected many times. The J gene is TRBJ2-1, the V gene TRBV12-5, with a possible D match to TRBD2 (6 bases). In germline, CDR1 is LGHNT, CDR2 FRNRAP. The V end lost 2 bases, the J end lost 7 bases, and 9 bases lay between the germline ends. The CDR3 totals 13 residues. The CDR3 nucleotides read TGTGCTAGTGGTTTGAAGGGGAGGAATGAGCAGTTCTTC. It codes for CASGLKGRNEQFF.

This clonotype has more than one count but fewer than ten. This sequence joins TRBV5-1 and TRBJ2-6; D is uncertain. Looked up from germline, CDR1 is SGHRS and CDR2 is YFSETQ. The V end lost 0 bases, the J end lost 4 bases, and 2 bases lay between the germline ends. The CDR3 loop spans 13 amino acids. The CDR3 sequence: CASSLDGANVLTF. CDR3 nucleotides: TGCGCCAGCAGCTTGGACGGGGCCAACGTCCTGACTTTC. The full variable domain, rest sourced from reference TRBV5-1 and TRBJ2-6, is KAGVTQTPRYLIKTRGQQVTLSCSPISGHRSVSWYQQTPGQGLQFLFEYFSETQRNKGNFPGRFSGRQFSNSRSEMNVSTLELGDSALYLCASSLDGANVLTFGAGSRLTVL.

This chain joins TRBV20-1 and TRBJ2-1; D might be TRBD1 (6 bases). With 0 bases removed from V and 0 bases from J, the gap between germline ends came to 12 bases. The CDR3 has 16 amino acids. CDR1 and CDR2 from the germline V gene are DFQATT and SNEGSKA (reference sequence). The CDR3 sequence: CSARDGGQSSYNEQFF. The CDR3, as DNA: TGCAGTGCTAGAGATGGGGGCCAGAGCTCCTACAATGAGCAGTTCTTC.

This clonotype was counted a few times. The rearrangement joins TRBV7-7 to TRBJ2-2; D ambiguous. The CDR3 is 13 residues long. Germline CDR1 reads SSHAT; CDR2 reads FNYEAQ (reference sequence). The V and J ends lost 1 base and 3 bases respectively, with 3 bases between them. CDR3 protein: CASSLEHTGELFF. The CDR3 nucleotides read TGTGCCAGCAGCTTAGAGCACACCGGGGAGCTGTTTTTT. The full variable domain, its missing parts supplied by reference TRBV7-7 and TRBJ2-2, is GAGVSQSPRYKVTKRGQDVTLRCDPISSHATLYWYQQALGQGPEFLTYFNYEAQPDKSGLPSDRFSAERPEGSISTLTIQRTEQRDSAMYRCASSLEHTGELFFGEGSRLTVL.

In this sample, this clonotype turned up many times. The V and J genes are TRBV25-1 and TRBJ2-7, with TRBD2 matching over 8 bases. With 3 bases clipped from V and 4 bases from J, the junction kept 17 bases outside the gene matches. The germline CDR1 and CDR2 sequences are MGHDK and SYGVNS. The CDR3 extends over 18 amino acids. CDR3 amino acids: CASSDRSSGFTSGYEQYF. CDR3 sequence (DNA): TGTGCCAGCAGTGATCGGTCTAGCGGGTTCACATCTGGATACGAGCAGTACTTC.

As for this clonotype: An end of the junction differs from the germline gene, which may be a read error. The CDR3 sequence: CASSLSGGAYNGQFF. The DNA of the CDR3 is TGTGCCAGCAGCCTCAGCGGGGGGGCCTACAATGGGCAGTTCTTC. This chain connects TRBV14 to TRBJ2-1, with 10 bases that match TRBD2. Germline V lookup: CDR1 SGHDN, CDR2 FVKESK. CDR3 length: 15 residues.

CDR3 loop: CSAWTGAYEQYF. The CDR3 DNA is TGCAGTGCTTGGACAGGCGCCTACGAGCAGTACTTC. The chain carries TRBV20-1 and TRBJ2-7; 7 bases are a match to TRBD1. V lost 5 bases, J lost 2 bases, and 3 bases stayed unmatched. The CDR3 sequence is 12 residues long. Germline values: CDR1 DFQATT, CDR2 SNEGSKA (reference sequence).

This clonotype came up a few times. This chain joins TRBV4-2 and TRBJ1-2; D uncertain. The V end lost 0 bases, the J end lost 3 bases, and 20 bases lay between the germline ends. The CDR3 is 18 amino acids. Germline V lookup: CDR1 LGHNA, CDR2 YNFKEQ. Here the CDR3 DNA reads TGTGCCAGCAGCCAAGAACAAGACGAAAATTTCTGGCACTATGGCTACACCTTC. Translating it yields CASSQEQDENFWHYGYTF.

This clonotype was recorded a few times. V is TRBV29-1 and J is TRBJ1-4; D unclear. Trimming left V 4 bases short and J 6 bases short, with 6 bases between. The germline V gene encodes CDR1 SQVTM and CDR2 ANQGSEA. This CDR3 comprises 11 residues. CDR3 region: CSVVVYEKLFF. CDR3 in DNA: TGCAGCGTTGTAGTGTATGAAAAACTGTTTTTT.

A few counts support this clonotype. The J gene is TRBJ2-7, the V gene TRBV20-1; TRBD2 aligns across 12 bases. CDR1 is DFQATT and CDR2 is SNEGSKA in the germline V gene (reference sequence). CDR3 length equals 16 residues. The J segment lost 7 bases and the V segment lost 6 bases, leaving 16 bases of the junction unmatched. CDR3 protein: CSALRLAGALRNEQYF. In DNA, the CDR3 is TGCAGTGCACTTAGACTAGCGGGGGCCCTTAGGAATGAGCAGTACTTC.

This clonotype was seen many times. V gene TRBV18 combines with J gene TRBJ1-1; D remains ambiguous. CDR3 size: 17 residues. V lost 4 bases and J 1 base, leaving 19 bases between the germline ends. Germline V gene lookup returns CDR1 KGHSH and CDR2 LQKENI. CDR3 DNA sequence: TGTGCCAGCTCACTAAAGGCCCCCGCGGGGAAGAACACTGAAGCTTTCTTT. It codes for CASSLKAPAGKNTEAFF.

This clonotype was seen repeatedly, ten times or more. This rearrangement joins TRBV29-1 to TRBJ1-2, with 8 nucleotides matching TRBD1. The V segment lost 7 bases and the J segment 4 bases; nucleotides outside the gene matches: 8. Germline V gene sequence: CDR1 SQVTM, CDR2 ANQGSEA. The CDR3 consists of 13 residues. CDR3 coding DNA: TGCAGCGCTAGCCCCGACAGGGGCTATGGCTACACCTTC. As protein: CSASPDRGYGYTF.

This clonotype was observed at least ten times. The chain uses TRBV6-5 and TRBJ2-7, with D perhaps TRBD2 (5 bases). This CDR3 is 11 amino acids long. Between the trimmed V and J ends, which lost 6 bases and 3 bases, there was a span of 6 bases. Germline CDR1 MNHEY, CDR2 SVGAGI. As DNA, the CDR3 is TGTGCCAGCAGGGACTTCTACGAGCAGTACTTC. Protein: CASRDFYEQYF.

The table lists this clonotype with a few counts. The CDR3 nucleotides read TGTGCCAGCAGCCAAGAGGTCCGACAGGGGTACGAGCAGTACTTC. This translates into CASSQEVRQGYEQYF. This sequence joins TRBV4-2 and TRBJ2-7, with 8 positions matching TRBD1. The CDR3 consists of 15 residues. The V gene's germline CDR1 is LGHNA and CDR2 YNFKEQ. J was trimmed by 4 bases and V by 0 bases; bases with no gene match: 5.

The chain combines TRBV21-1 with TRBJ2-5; TRBD1, the table's D call, lacks a check against the DNA. TRBV21-1 is annotated as a pseudogene. The CDR3 length is 20 residues. CDR3 sequence reads: CASSSRGVLYLNLYQETQYF. In nucleotides, the CDR3 is TGTGCCAGCAGTTCCAGAGGGGTGCTCTACCTTAATTTGTACCAAGAGACCCAGTACTTC.

This clonotype was counted only a few times. J is TRBJ2-7 and V is TRBV6-2 or TRBV6-3; TRBD1 might be the D (5 bases). V was trimmed by 4 bases and J by 6 bases, leaving 16 bases between them. CDR1 and CDR2 from the germline V gene are MNHEY and SVGEGT. The CDR3 has 14 amino acids. The CDR3 nucleotides read TGTGCCAGCAGTTTACTGCAGGGTGGTGGCGAGCAGTACTTC. This translates into CASSLLQGGGEQYF.

This clonotype showed up many times. J is TRBJ1-2 and V is TRBV29-1; TRBD1 might be the D (6 bases). Trimming stripped 0 bases from V and 6 bases from J, with 8 bases between. CDR1 is SQVTM and CDR2 is ANQGSEA in the germline V gene. The CDR3 runs to 12 residues. Here the CDR3 DNA reads TGCAGCGTTGAAGATGCAGGGGATGGCTACACCTTC. This codes for CSVEDAGDGYTF. Combining the CDR3 with reference TRBV29-1 and TRBJ1-2 gives the whole variable domain SAVISQKPSRDICQRGTSLTIQCQVDSQVTMMFWYRQQPGQSLTLIATANQGSEATYESGFVIDKFPISRPNLTFSTLTVSNMSPEDSSIYLCSVEDAGDGYTFGSGTRLTVV.

The CDR3 loop is CASSSSGASTDTQYF. Written as DNA, the CDR3 is TGTGCCAGCAGCTCTAGCGGTGCTAGCACAGATACGCAGTATTTT. This chain uses TRBV7-6 with TRBJ2-3, with 7 bases aligning to TRBD2. CDR1 is SGHVS, CDR2 FNYEAQ, per germline. This CDR3 has 15 residues. Trimming cost V 4 bases and J 0 bases; bases outside gene matches: 4.

The table lists this clonotype with a few counts. The chain uses TRBV5-1 and TRBJ2-1; TRBD2 matches 12 bases. Per germline, CDR1 SGHRS and CDR2 YFSETQ. The CDR3 is made up of 15 amino acids. The V segment lost 0 bases and the J segment 7 bases; nucleotides outside the gene matches: 2. The CDR3 sequence is CASSLGTSGINEQFF. CDR3 DNA: TGCGCCAGCAGCTTGGGGACTAGCGGGATTAATGAGCAGTTCTTC.

This clonotype was observed a few times. This chain uses TRBV27 with TRBJ2-7, with D possibly being TRBD1 (6 bases). Germline CDR1 reads MNHEY; CDR2 reads SMNVEV (reference sequence). The V end lost 5 bases, the J end lost 2 bases, and 16 bases lay between the germline ends. CDR3 size: 15 residues. CDR3 residues: CASSILDRTPYEQYF. DNA for the CDR3: TGTGCCAGCAGTATCTTAGACAGGACCCCCTACGAGCAGTACTTC.

The table lists this clonotype with a few counts. This sequence joins TRBV12-5 and TRBJ1-2; D unresolved. The germline gives CDR1 LGHNT, CDR2 FRNRAP. The V and J ends lost 3 bases and 1 base respectively, with 21 bases between them. The CDR3 runs to 18 residues. The CDR3 is CASGFYLPQTKNNYGYTF. The CDR3, as DNA: TGTGCTAGTGGTTTTTACCTTCCACAGACGAAGAATAACTATGGCTACACCTTC.

This clonotype has only a few counts. The rearrangement joins TRBV5-1 to TRBJ1-1; D is unclear. The germline CDR1 and CDR2 sequences are SGHRS and YFSETQ. V gave up 0 bases and J gave up 1 base, with 7 bases separating them. The CDR3 is 14 amino acids. The CDR3 is CASSLGAPNTEAFF. Here the CDR3 DNA reads TGCGCCAGCAGCTTGGGGGCGCCGAACACTGAAGCTTTCTTT. The full variable domain, in which reference TRBV5-1 and TRBJ1-1 provide the parts outside the CDR3, is KAGVTQTPRYLIKTRGQQVTLSCSPISGHRSVSWYQQTPGQGLQFLFEYFSETQRNKGNFPGRFSGRQFSNSRSEMNVSTLELGDSALYLCASSLGAPNTEAFFGQGTRLTVV.

There are many counts of this clonotype. V gene TRBV20-1 combines with J gene TRBJ2-3; 9 nucleotides line up with TRBD2. Looked up from germline, CDR1 is DFQATT and CDR2 is SNEGSKA (reference sequence). V dropped 0 bases and J dropped 0; count of bases not matched to a gene: 7. This CDR3 is 17 amino acids long. This CDR3 is CSARDRLAGLSTDTQYF. The CDR3, as DNA: TGCAGTGCTAGAGATCGGCTAGCGGGGCTAAGCACAGATACGCAGTATTTT.

The chain combines TRBV12-3 or TRBV12-4 with TRBJ1-5; a possible D gene is TRBD1 (5 bases). The CDR3 has 15 residues. The V end lost 2 bases, the J end lost 5 bases, and 13 bases lay between the germline ends. The CDR3 DNA follows: TGTGCCAGCAGTTTATTCGAGGGGATTCATCAGCCCCAGCATTTT. Translated, it gives CASSLFEGIHQPQHF.

The table lists this clonotype with many counts. This rearrangement joins TRBV5-5 to TRBJ2-1; the D is unclear. Germline values: CDR1 SGHKS, CDR2 YYEKEE (reference sequence). CDR3 length: 16 residues. Trimming left V 1 base short and J 0 bases short, with 11 bases between. The CDR3 coding sequence is TGTGCCAGCAGCTTGCGGTTATTGTTCTCCTACAATGAGCAGTTCTTC. Translated, it gives CASSLRLLFSYNEQFF. The entire variable domain, with the rest obtained from reference TRBV5-5 and TRBJ2-1, is as follows: DAGVTQSPTHLIKTRGQQVTLRCSPISGHKSVSWYQQVLGQGPQFIFQYYEKEERGRGNFPDRFSARQFPNYSSELNVNALLLGDSALYLCASSLRLLFSYNEQFFGPGTRLTVL.

In this sample, this clonotype turned up a few times. The chain is built from TRBV4-3 and TRBJ2-5, with 8 nucleotides matching TRBD2. Looked up from germline, CDR1 is LGHNA and CDR2 is YSLEER. Trimming at V came to 0 bases and at J to 1 base, leaving 4 bases not matched to a gene. This CDR3 contains 16 residues. Written as DNA, the CDR3 is TGCGCCAGCAGCCAAGATACCGCGGGGGGCCAAGAGACCCAGTACTTC. Amino acids: CASSQDTAGGQETQYF.

At least ten counts were recorded for this clonotype. This chain uses TRBV18 with TRBJ2-3; a possible D gene is TRBD2 (5 bases). CDR3 length equals 16 residues. CDR1 and CDR2 (germline): KGHSH, LQKENI. Between the trimmed V and J ends, which lost 0 bases and 4 bases, there was a span of 14 bases. Written as DNA, the CDR3 is TGTGCCAGCTCACCACCGGAGGAGAGGTACCCAGATACGCAGTATTTT. The encoded protein is CASSPPEERYPDTQYF.